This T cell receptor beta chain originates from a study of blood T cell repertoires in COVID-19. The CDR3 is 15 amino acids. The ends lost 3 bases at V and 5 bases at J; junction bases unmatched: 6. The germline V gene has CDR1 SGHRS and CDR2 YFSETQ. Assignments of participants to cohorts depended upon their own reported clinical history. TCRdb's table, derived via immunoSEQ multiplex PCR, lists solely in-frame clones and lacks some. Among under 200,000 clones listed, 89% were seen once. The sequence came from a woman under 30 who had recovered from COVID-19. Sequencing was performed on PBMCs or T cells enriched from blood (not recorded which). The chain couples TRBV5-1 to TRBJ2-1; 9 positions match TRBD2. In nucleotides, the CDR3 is TGCGCCAGCAGCTGGCGGGGGGGCTCACACAATGAGCAGTTCTTC. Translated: CASSWRGGSHNEQFF.